The TCR beta chain described here comes from a study of shared clonotypes between healthy human individuals. Study-level points and caveats: All-four-donor shared clonotypes had higher generation probabilities than non-shared clonotypes did.

The assay was immunoSEQ multiplex PCR, and TCRdb's table has in-frame clones only and misses some. The sample holds around 1.1 million clones, around three quarters seen once. Germline CDR1 reads KGHSH; CDR2 reads LQKENI. Trimming stripped 7 bases from V and 6 bases from J, with 15 bases between. The CDR3 sequence is 13 residues long. Turning to this clone: As yet, its antigen is unknown.

Sequencing was done on a sample of memory CD4+ T cells from PBMCs. As for subset: CD45RA-negative fraction. V and J are TRBV18 and TRBJ1-2, with D perhaps matching TRBD1 (5 bases). The source is a man between 18 and 35 years old in good health. Some clones in this sample may be carry-over from other donors' samples. CDR3 in amino acids: CASFQMGEDGYTF. DNA for the CDR3: TGTGCCAGCTTCCAGATGGGGGAGGATGGCTACACCTTC.